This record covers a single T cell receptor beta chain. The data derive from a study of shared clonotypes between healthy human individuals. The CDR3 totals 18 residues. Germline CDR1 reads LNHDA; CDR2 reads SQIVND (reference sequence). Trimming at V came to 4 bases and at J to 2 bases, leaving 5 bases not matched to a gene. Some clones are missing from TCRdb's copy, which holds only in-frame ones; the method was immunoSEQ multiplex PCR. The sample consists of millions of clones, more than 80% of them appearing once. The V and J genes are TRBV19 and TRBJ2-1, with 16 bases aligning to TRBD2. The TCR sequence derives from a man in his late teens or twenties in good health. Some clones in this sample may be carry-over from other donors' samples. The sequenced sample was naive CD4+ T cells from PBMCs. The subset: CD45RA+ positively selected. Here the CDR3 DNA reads TGTGCCAGTAGTAAAGGGACTAGCGGGAGGGGGACCTACAATGAGCAGTTCTTC. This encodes CASSKGTSGRGTYNEQFF.